The next 17 T cell receptor beta chains were all read from a single sample in a study of cytomegalovirus exposure and HLA in healthy donors. This PCR relied on a set of 60 Vbeta primers and 13 Jbeta primers. Assay: immunoSEQ multiplex PCR; the TCRdb copy retains only in-frame clones and omits some. The table has about 81,000 clones, about three quarters seen once. The sequencing input was PBMCs. These TCRs come from a man between 50 and 59 years old in good health and CMV-seropositive.

CDR3 coding DNA: TGTGCCAGCAGCTTGGTGGACAGCGGGGTGGAGCTGTTTTTT. Its protein is CASSLVDSGVELFF. The V and J genes are TRBV5-6 and TRBJ2-2; D perhaps matches TRBD2 (7 bases). Trimming pared 0 bases from V and 10 bases from J, leaving 13 bases between. This CDR3 is 14 amino acids long. Germline CDR1 reads SGHDT; CDR2 reads YYEEEE.

This clone was counted between two and nine times. The CDR3 reads CASSQGTSGKYEQYF. CDR3 sequence (DNA): TGCGCCAGCAGCCAGGGGACTAGCGGGAAGTACGAGCAGTACTTC. The chain carries TRBV4-3 and TRBJ2-7, with TRBD2 matching over 13 bases. Germline trimming cut 3 bases from V and 4 bases from J; bases unmatched to any gene: 3. CDR3 length equals 15 residues. Germline loops: CDR1 LGHNA, CDR2 YSLEER.

With regard to this clone: One junction end disagrees with the germline gene, perhaps due to a read error. This sequence joins TRBV4-2 and TRBJ2-5; TRBD2 matches 9 bases. The end of the DNA fits TRBJ2-7 better, so the J call may be wrong. This CDR3 has 14 residues. CDR1 and CDR2 (germline): LGHNA, YNFKEQ. CDR3: CATGSGTSSSEQYF. The CDR3 coding sequence is TGTGCCACCGGCTCCGGGACTAGCTCCTCCGAGCAGTACTTC.

This clone was found once. The chain is built from TRBV4-1 and TRBJ1-2, with D possibly being TRBD1 (5 bases). Trimming removed 0 bases from V and 2 bases from J, with 7 bases in between. The CDR3 is 14 amino acids. The germline CDR1 and CDR2 sequences are MGHRA and YSYEKL. The DNA for the CDR3 is TGCGCCAGCAGCCAAGATGCAGGGAACTATGGCTACACCTTC. The encoded protein is CASSQDAGNYGYTF.

With respect to this clone: The identical CDR3 is also encoded by other nucleotide sequences in the sample. The rearrangement uses TRBV6-1 and TRBJ2-1, with 11 positions matching TRBD2. The V gene end was trimmed by 3 bases and the J gene end by 4 bases; junction bases not matched to a gene: 5. The CDR3 covers 16 residues. Germline V lookup: CDR1 MNHNS, CDR2 SASEGT. CDR3 in amino acids: CASSDPGLAAYNEQFF. The CDR3 nucleotides read TGTGCCAGCAGTGACCCGGGACTAGCGGCTTACAATGAGCAGTTCTTC.

The V call is TRBV19, the J call TRBJ2-3; D is unresolved. The CDR3 covers 13 residues. V dropped 5 bases and J dropped 6 bases, with 12 bases sitting between them. Germline CDR1 and CDR2: LNHDA and SQIVND (reference sequence). The chain's CDR3 is CASSEASHDTQYF. Here the CDR3 DNA reads TGTGCCAGTAGTGAGGCGTCCCACGATACGCAGTATTTT.

In regard to this clone: One end of the junction does not line up with germline, which may come from a read error. The genes are TRBV7-7 and TRBJ2-1, with 8 bases that match TRBD2. The CDR3 covers 14 residues. Germline-derived CDR1 and CDR2 are SSHAT and FNYEAQ (reference sequence). Here the CDR3 reads CASSPASGRYGQFF. The CDR3 DNA follows: TGTGCTAGCAGCCCGGCGAGCGGGAGATATGGGCAGTTCTTC.

The sample holds one count of this clone. The chain uses TRBV4-1 and TRBJ2-4, with 10 bases lining up with TRBD2. The germline V gene encodes CDR1 MGHRA and CDR2 YSYEKL. V lost 5 bases and J lost 0; bases outside the gene matches: 10. The CDR3 extends over 18 amino acids. In DNA form, the CDR3 reads TGCGCCAGCAGCTGGACTAGCGGAGATAATGGAGCCAAAAACATTCAGTACTTC. Protein product: CASSWTSGDNGAKNIQYF.

The V call is TRBV19, the J call TRBJ1-3; the D is unclear. This CDR3 is 16 amino acids long. V shed 0 bases and J shed 4 bases, with 13 bases lying between them. CDR1 LNHDA and CDR2 SQIVND come from the germline V gene (reference sequence). The CDR3 nucleotides are TGTGCCAGTAGTATAGATTTGGGCGGGCCAGGAAACACCATATATTTT. It translates to CASSIDLGGPGNTIYF. Based on the CDR3 plus reference TRBV19 and TRBJ1-3, the full variable domain is DGGITQSPKYLFRKEGQNVTLSCEQNLNHDAMYWYRQDPGQGLRLIYYSQIVNDFQKGDIAEGYSVSREKKESFPLTVTSAQKNPTAFYLCASSIDLGGPGNTIYFGEGSWLTVV.

The chain combines TRBV28 with TRBJ2-3; 10 bases map to TRBD2. The V and J ends lost 2 bases and 6 bases, in that order; junction bases with no gene match: 11. This CDR3 is built from 17 residues. The germline gives CDR1 MDHEN, CDR2 SYDVKM. In DNA, the CDR3 is TGTGCCAGCAGTTTAGCCCCTAGCGGGGGCAGGGGGGATACGCAGTATTTT. Its translation is CASSLAPSGGRGDTQYF.

The V and J genes are TRBV16 and TRBJ2-2; D might be TRBD2 (5 bases). CDR3 size: 15 residues. The germline V gene has CDR1 KGHSY and CDR2 FQNENV. V dropped 4 bases and J dropped 4 bases, with 13 bases sitting between them. The CDR3 loop reads CASSPGRGSTGELFF. The CDR3 DNA follows: TGTGCCAGCAGCCCGGGGAGAGGGTCCACCGGGGAGCTGTTTTTT.

The V gene is TRBV25-1, the J gene TRBJ1-1; D unclear. The V end was cut by 6 bases, the J end by 0 bases, with 8 bases between. This CDR3 has 13 amino acids. In germline, CDR1 is MGHDK, CDR2 SYGVNS. The CDR3 DNA sequence: TGTGCCAGCAGGACACTTATGAACACTGAAGCTTTCTTT. It is translated as CASRTLMNTEAFF.

The J gene is TRBJ2-1, the V gene TRBV4-1; the match to TRBD2 covers 8 bases. The CDR3 is made up of 17 amino acids. Trimming removed 4 bases from V and 7 bases from J; junction bases left unmatched: 15. Per the germline V gene, CDR1 is MGHRA and CDR2 is YSYEKL. Here the CDR3 DNA reads TGCGCCAGCAGCCTTCACATCCTAGCGGGTAATACTAATGAGCAGTTCTTC. This codes for CASSLHILAGNTNEQFF.

Concerning this clone: This sample includes further DNA sequences coding for the same CDR3. The V call is TRBV19, the J call TRBJ1-4; 8 bases are shared with TRBD1. V lost 4 bases and J lost 7; bases outside the gene matches: 5. The CDR3 has 14 amino acids. In germline, CDR1 is LNHDA, CDR2 SQIVND (reference sequence). This CDR3 reads CASSKDRGGEKLFF. The CDR3 nucleotides are TGTGCCAGTAGTAAAGACAGGGGTGGTGAAAAACTGTTTTTT. The whole variable domain, filled in from reference TRBV19 and TRBJ1-4, reads DGGITQSPKYLFRKEGQNVTLSCEQNLNHDAMYWYRQDPGQGLRLIYYSQIVNDFQKGDIAEGYSVSREKKESFPLTVTSAQKNPTAFYLCASSKDRGGEKLFFGSGTQLSVL.

The sample holds a few counts of this clone. The V call is TRBV7-9, the J call TRBJ2-1; TRBD2 might be the D (6 bases). CDR1 is SEHNR and CDR2 is FQNEAQ in the germline V gene (reference sequence). Deletions cut 5 bases from V and 12 bases from J, with 11 bases between. The CDR3 is 11 amino acids. Here the CDR3 reads CASSTSRLQFF. CDR3 nucleotides: TGTGCCAGCAGCACTAGCCGTTTGCAGTTCTTC.

The chain links TRBV4-2 to TRBJ2-1; the match to TRBD2 covers 8 bases. The CDR3 runs to 16 residues. V lost 0 bases and J lost 9; bases outside the gene matches: 10. In germline, CDR1 is LGHNA, CDR2 YNFKEQ. The chain's CDR3 is CASSQDPSGRGAEQFF. CDR3 in DNA: TGTGCCAGCAGCCAAGATCCGAGCGGGAGAGGGGCTGAGCAGTTCTTC.

The J gene is TRBJ2-7, the V gene TRBV7-9, with 7 bases that match TRBD1. The DNA matches TRBJ2-1 better at its end, which makes the J call doubtful. This CDR3 is built from 11 residues. Germline V gene sequence: CDR1 SEHNR, CDR2 FQNEAQ (reference sequence). In DNA form, the CDR3 reads TGTGCCAGCAGCTTAGACAGGGGGCAGTTCTTC. It yields the protein CASSLDRGQFF.